The rows below give T cell receptor beta chains drawn from one sample of a study of control samples from healthy donors and cancer patients. Data came from immunoSEQ multiplex PCR; TCRdb stores just in-frame clones and leaves some out. This table holds about 230,000 clones, roughly 80% found once. The specimen was PBMCs. The receptors here all came from a woman aged 60-75 years with lung cancer. CDR3s include the opening cysteine and the closing phenylalanine or tryptophan. The D gene is left open where the match is weak. For some rows the clone size is stated as once, few or many, or as a class when expanded; others skip it.

CDR3 protein,CDR3 DNA,D gene,clone size,V gene,J gene
CAISGATGGNSPLHF,TGTGCCATCAGTGGGGCGACAGGGGGGAATTCACCCCTCCACTTT,TRBD1,.,TRBV10-3,TRBJ1-6
CASSLLPQSKAFYEQYF,TGCGCCAGCAGCTTGCTCCCGCAGTCAAAGGCGTTTTACGAGCAGTACTTC,.,few,TRBV5-1,TRBJ2-7
CASSLGTTPYNEQFF,TGTGCCAGCAGCTTGGGGACAACCCCCTACAATGAGCAGTTCTTC,.,.,TRBV5-4,TRBJ2-1
CASSLGAGSVDIQYF,TGTGCCAGCAGCTTAGGTGCGGGTAGTGTCGACATTCAGTACTTC,.,.,TRBV7-9,TRBJ2-4
CASSSDTYTEAFF,TGTGCCAGCAGCTCGGACACCTACACTGAAGCTTTCTTT,.,.,TRBV5-8,TRBJ1-1
CASSLYGRGQYEQYF,TGTGCCAGCAGTTTATACGGCAGGGGGCAGTACGAGCAGTACTTC,TRBD1,.,TRBV28,TRBJ2-7
CAISDVSSYNEQFF,TGTGCCATTTCGGACGTAAGCTCCTACAATGAGCAGTTCTTC,.,.,TRBV6-5,TRBJ2-1
CASTRSRGNQPQHF,TGTGCCAGTACTCGTAGTAGAGGCAATCAGCCCCAGCATTTT,.,.,TRBV19,TRBJ1-5
CASSIGASGIIQYF,TGTGCCAGTAGTATAGGAGCTAGCGGTATTATTCAGTACTTC,TRBD2,.,TRBV19,TRBJ2-4
CASTQTGKGYTF,TGTGCCAGCACCCAGACAGGGAAAGGCTACACCTTC,TRBD1,.,TRBV6-5,TRBJ1-2
CASSLDGGAETQYF,TGTGCCAGCAGCTTGGATGGGGGGGCGGAGACCCAGTACTTC,.,.,TRBV5-4,TRBJ2-5
CASSWFGVGYEKLFF,TGCGCCAGCAGCTGGTTTGGGGTGGGATATGAAAAACTGTTTTTT,.,few,TRBV5-1,TRBJ1-4
CASRKTGGVNQPQHF,TGTGCCAGCAGAAAGACAGGGGGCGTGAATCAGCCCCAGCATTTT,TRBD1,.,TRBV27,TRBJ1-5
CASSQQTGIVSTQYF,TGTGCCAGCAGCCAACAAACCGGGATCGTGAGTACGCAGTATTTT,.,.,TRBV14,TRBJ2-3
CASRRGTSLRWETQYF,TGTGCCAGCAGAAGAGGGACTAGCCTTCGGTGGGAGACCCAGTACTTC,.,.,TRBV21-1,TRBJ2-5
CASSGTTGELFF,TGTGCCAGCAGCGGGACCACCGGGGAGCTGTTTTTT,.,.,TRBV9,TRBJ2-2
CASSLAGGANIQYF,TGTGCCAGCAGTCTTGCAGGGGGTGCAAACATTCAGTACTTC,TRBD1,.,TRBV2,TRBJ2-4
CASSPQEPSYNEQFF,TGTGCCAGCTCACCACAGGAACCCTCCTACAATGAGCAGTTCTTC,.,.,TRBV18,TRBJ2-1
CASSQVQYTEAFF,TGCGCCAGCAGCCAAGTTCAGTACACTGAAGCTTTCTTT,.,.,TRBV4-1,TRBJ1-1
CASSLSTGAYTGELFF,TGCGCCAGCAGCTTGTCGACAGGGGCGTACACCGGGGAGCTGTTTTTT,TRBD1,.,TRBV5-1,TRBJ2-2
CASSVTPTGSYNEQFF,TGTGCCAGCAGCGTAACCCCGACAGGGAGTTACAATGAGCAGTTCTTC,TRBD1,once,TRBV9,TRBJ2-1
CASGRGATEAFF,TGTGCCAGCGGCAGGGGGGCCACTGAAGCTTTCTTT,TRBD1,.,TRBV7-2,TRBJ1-1
CASGLSGTGLVGTQYF,TGTGCTAGTGGTTTGTCCGGGACAGGGCTCGTGGGGACCCAGTACTTC,TRBD1,.,TRBV12-5,TRBJ2-5
CASSQDAAGGFSGANVLTF,TGTGCCAGCAGCCAAGACGCGGCGGGAGGGTTCTCTGGGGCCAACGTCCTGACTTTC,TRBD2,.,TRBV4-2,TRBJ2-6
CASSQAGGLIGNTIYF,TGCGCCAGCAGCCAAGCTGGGGGGTTGATTGGAAACACCATATATTTT,.,few,TRBV4-1,TRBJ1-3
CASTRQTPREKLFF,TGTGCCAGCACTCGACAGACCCCTCGTGAAAAACTGTTTTTT,.,.,TRBV6-5,TRBJ1-4
CASSSGSPSGLYEQYF,TGCGCCAGCAGCTCGGGCTCGCCGTCTGGGCTTTACGAGCAGTACTTC,.,once,TRBV5-1,TRBJ2-7
CASSGLLAGGLNEQFF,TGTGCCAGCAGTGGGTTACTAGCGGGAGGGCTGAATGAGCAGTTCTTC,TRBD2,.,TRBV6-1,TRBJ2-1